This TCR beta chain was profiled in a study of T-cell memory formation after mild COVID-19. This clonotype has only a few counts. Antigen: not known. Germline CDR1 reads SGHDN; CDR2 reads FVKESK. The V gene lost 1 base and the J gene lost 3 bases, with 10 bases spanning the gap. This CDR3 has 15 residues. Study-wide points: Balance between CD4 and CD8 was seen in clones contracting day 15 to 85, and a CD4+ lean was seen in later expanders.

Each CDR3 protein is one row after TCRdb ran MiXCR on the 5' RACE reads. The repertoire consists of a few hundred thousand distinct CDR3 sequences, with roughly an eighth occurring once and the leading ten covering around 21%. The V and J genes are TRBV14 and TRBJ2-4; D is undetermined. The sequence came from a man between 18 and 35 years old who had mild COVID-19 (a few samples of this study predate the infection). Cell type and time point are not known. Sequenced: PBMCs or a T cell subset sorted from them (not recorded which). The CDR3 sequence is CASSQVGDGKNIQYF. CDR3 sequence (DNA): TGTGCCAGCAGCCAAGTTGGCGATGGCAAAAACATTCAGTACTTC.